The 19 T cell receptor beta chains reported below all come from one sample, sequenced in a study of regulatory T cells in long-lasting Graves disease. For TCR beta, libraries came from iRepertoire HTBI primers and Arm-PCR of CDR3 regions. TCRdb recomputed calls from the multiplex PCR reads with MiXCR, one row per CDR3 protein. Among hundreds of thousands of distinct CDR3 sequences listed, roughly 15% were seen once. Indicated time point: newly diagnosed GD, antithyroid drugs for less than 3 months. Construction of the TCR library relied on RNA isolated from PBMCs. These data also featured in a second study, about T cells in Graves' hyperthyroidism and ophthalmopathy.

Here the sequenced sample was peripheral blood mononuclear cells (PBMCs), taken at new diagnosis, from a patient treated with antithyroid drugs. These receptors came from a woman aged 30 to 39 with Graves disease.

In its sample, this clonotype was seen many times. As DNA, the CDR3 is TGTGCCAGCAGTGAAGCCTCGACAGGGGCGGTAGGAAAACTGTTTTTT. Translated, it gives CASSEASTGAVGKLFF. The V call is TRBV2, the J call TRBJ1-4, with 8 positions matching TRBD1. The CDR3 extends over 16 amino acids. Trimming removed 0 bases from V and 10 bases from J; junction bases left unmatched: 10. CDR1 SNHLY and CDR2 FYNNEI come from the germline V gene.

This clonotype was seen a few times. This chain's CDR3 is CSARDASGYELFF. CDR3 coding DNA: TGCAGTGCTAGAGATGCTAGCGGGTACGAGCTGTTTTTT. The V gene is TRBV20-1, the J gene TRBJ2-2, with 8 bases aligning to TRBD2. V shed 0 bases and J 11 bases; nucleotides not matched to a gene: 5. The CDR3 covers 13 residues. The germline V gene encodes CDR1 DFQATT and CDR2 SNEGSKA (reference sequence).

V and J are TRBV29-1 and TRBJ2-2, with D tentatively TRBD1 or TRBD2 (5 bases each). The CDR3 extends over 15 amino acids. CDR1 is SQVTM and CDR2 is ANQGSEA in the germline V gene. V was clipped by 4 bases and J by 5 bases, with 17 bases between them. The CDR3 sequence: CSVVVGAIVTGELFF. For the CDR3, the DNA is TGCAGCGTTGTGGTCGGGGCGATAGTTACCGGGGAGCTGTTTTTT.

Ten or more counts support this clonotype. This chain uses TRBV6-5 with TRBJ2-1, with unresolved D. V was cut by 2 bases and J by 10 bases, with 9 bases left in between. The CDR3 is made up of 12 amino acids. Per the germline V gene, CDR1 is MNHEY and CDR2 is SVGAGI. CDR3 in amino acids: CASSYRAGEQFF. DNA for the CDR3: TGTGCCAGCAGTTACAGGGCTGGAGAGCAGTTCTTC.

This clonotype was found many times. This chain links TRBV7-3 with TRBJ2-2, with D maybe TRBD2 (6 bases). Trimming took off 1 base at V and 1 base at J, with 10 bases between the two ends. This CDR3 spans 16 amino acids. Germline CDR1 reads SGHTA; CDR2 reads FQGTGA. CDR3 loop: CASSLRASENTGELFF. The CDR3 region has the DNA TGTGCCAGCAGCTTAAGGGCTAGCGAGAACACCGGGGAGCTGTTTTTT.

This clonotype was found many times. The genes are TRBV19 and TRBJ2-4, with TRBD2 matching over 14 bases. The CDR3 contains 16 residues. Per the germline V gene, CDR1 is LNHDA and CDR2 is SQIVND (reference sequence). J lost 6 bases, V lost 7 bases, and 8 bases had no gene match. Here the CDR3 reads CASTLVGLAGGNIQYF. The CDR3 DNA reads as TGTGCCAGTACCTTAGTCGGACTAGCGGGAGGAAACATTCAGTACTTC.

The V gene is TRBV2, the J gene TRBJ2-6; D gene ambiguous. Germline loops: CDR1 SNHLY, CDR2 FYNNEI. Trimming took 11 bases from V and 0 from J, leaving 5 bases between them. The CDR3 spans 12 residues. CDR3 protein: CARTSGANVLTF. The CDR3 coding sequence is TGTGCCCGTACCTCTGGGGCCAACGTCCTGACTTTC.

The chain combines TRBV14 with TRBJ2-2, with 11 bases lining up with TRBD2. V was pared by 4 bases and J by 2 bases, with 9 bases of the junction left unmatched. Per the germline V gene, CDR1 is SGHDN and CDR2 is FVKESK. The CDR3 contains 18 residues. CDR3 nucleotides: TGTGCCAGCAGCCCGCTGGGACTAGCGGACCTAAACACCGGGGAGCTGTTTTTT. This sequence encodes CASSPLGLADLNTGELFF.

This clonotype was found many times. The chain combines TRBV28 with TRBJ2-1; TRBD2 agrees at 12 bases. The germline V gene encodes CDR1 MDHEN and CDR2 SYDVKM. J gave up 6 bases and V 6 bases, and 3 bases lay outside the gene matches. The CDR3 covers 14 residues. The chain's CDR3 is CASRRTSGINEQFF. The CDR3 nucleotides read TGTGCCAGCAGACGGACTAGCGGGATCAATGAGCAGTTCTTC. The full variable domain, completed using reference TRBV28 and TRBJ2-1, is DVKVTQSSRYLVKRTGEKVFLECVQDMDHENMFWYRQDPGLGLRLIYFSYDVKMKEKGDIPEGYSVSREKKERFSLILESASTNQTSMYLCASRRTSGINEQFFGPGTRLTVL.

This clonotype was counted ten times or more. This chain uses TRBV28 with TRBJ1-2; TRBD1 is a possible D gene (5 bases). CDR3 length equals 14 residues. Deletions cut 5 bases from V and 4 bases from J, with 14 bases between. The germline CDR1 and CDR2 sequences are MDHEN and SYDVKM. This chain's CDR3 is CASSPSLQVYGYTF. In DNA, the CDR3 is TGTGCCAGCAGTCCATCGCTACAGGTCTATGGCTACACCTTC.

This clonotype was picked up many times. The CDR3 here is CASSESRYTEAFF. Here the CDR3 DNA reads TGTGCCAGCAGTGAAAGCAGGTACACTGAAGCTTTCTTT. The rearrangement links TRBV6-2 or TRBV6-3 to TRBJ1-1, with D unresolved. With 5 bases removed from V and 3 bases from J, the gap between germline ends came to 10 bases. The CDR3 is 13 residues long. Germline V lookup: CDR1 MNHEY, CDR2 SVGEGT.

This clonotype was seen many times. This rearrangement joins TRBV6-1 to TRBJ2-1; no reliable D call. V lost 2 bases to trimming and J lost 5 bases, with 4 bases between them. CDR1 is MNHNS and CDR2 is SASEGT in the germline V gene. The CDR3 covers 12 residues. CDR3 DNA sequence: TGTGCCAGCAGTGAACTAGACAATGAGCAGTTCTTC. Protein: CASSELDNEQFF.

This clonotype was picked up a small number of times. The chain couples TRBV4-1 to TRBJ1-5, with D unresolved. V was shortened by 5 bases and J by 5 bases, with 13 bases between the two germline ends. CDR1 is MGHRA, CDR2 YSYEKL, per germline. CDR3 size: 14 residues. The CDR3 loop reads CASSSPNGDQPQHF. The DNA for the CDR3 is TGCGCCAGCAGCTCCCCAAACGGGGATCAGCCCCAGCATTTT.

The chain employs TRBV20-1 and TRBJ2-7; D is possibly TRBD1 or TRBD2 (7 bases each). V lost 0 bases to trimming and J lost 1 base, with 19 bases between them. Germline loops: CDR1 DFQATT, CDR2 SNEGSKA (reference sequence). The CDR3 has 17 amino acids. The CDR3 DNA sequence: TGCAGTGCTAGAGATGACAGGGAGGGAGTTTCTTCCTACGAGCAGTACTTC. The encoded protein is CSARDDREGVSSYEQYF.

Only a few counts were recorded for this clonotype. V usage is TRBV4-1 and J usage is TRBJ2-1; TRBD2 aligns across 8 bases. The germline gives CDR1 MGHRA, CDR2 YSYEKL. This CDR3 region has 16 residues. V dropped 0 bases and J dropped 6; count of bases not matched to a gene: 7. CDR3 region: CASSQDRGGGANEQFF. CDR3 in DNA: TGCGCCAGCAGCCAAGATCGGGGGGGAGGGGCCAATGAGCAGTTCTTC.

This clonotype was seen repeatedly, ten times or more. This chain connects TRBV20-1 to TRBJ2-2; the D is unclear. The germline V gene has CDR1 DFQATT and CDR2 SNEGSKA (reference sequence). This CDR3 has 13 residues. Trimming took off 6 bases at V and 7 bases at J, with 15 bases between the two ends. CDR3 coding DNA: TGCAGTGCCGAGGAATTCGTTGGCGGGGAGCTGTTTTTT. The encoded protein is CSAEEFVGGELFF.

Worth noting for this clonotype: A much larger clone lies one base from this, so it may be a read error. The V gene is TRBV5-4, the J gene TRBJ2-1; D may correspond to TRBD1 or TRBD2 (5 bases each). Trimming removed 1 base at V and 10 bases at J, with 18 bases between. In germline, CDR1 is SGHNT, CDR2 YYREEE (reference sequence). The CDR3 consists of 15 residues. The CDR3 is CASSLRRDGSYEQFF. The CDR3 bases are TGTGCCAGCAGCTTGCGACGGGACGGCTCCTACGAGCAGTTCTTC.

The sample holds many counts of this clonotype. The V and J genes are TRBV27 and TRBJ2-3, with D hard to call. V gave up 2 bases and J gave up 4 bases, with 10 bases separating them. The V gene's germline CDR1 is MNHEY and CDR2 SMNVEV (reference sequence). CDR3 length equals 14 residues. The CDR3 coding sequence is TGTGCCAGCAGTTTAGCAGCTTCCCCAGATACGCAGTATTTT. Residues: CASSLAASPDTQYF.

This clonotype was observed at least ten times. The chain links TRBV12-3 or TRBV12-4 to TRBJ1-1; weak D call: TRBD1 (6 bases). The CDR3 has 17 residues. V was pared by 3 bases and J by 0 bases, with 17 bases between. For the CDR3, the DNA is TGTGCCAGCAGTTTTTCGCGGACAGAGCTCCTGAACACTGAAGCTTTCTTT. Protein: CASSFSRTELLNTEAFF.